This T cell receptor beta chain was recorded in a study of cytomegalovirus exposure and HLA in healthy donors. Notes on the study in general: An analysis done earlier found most TCR beta V segments productive about 87% or about 30% of the time. In vitro data verified a few CMV-associated chains as specific for CMV antigens. Cytomegalovirus-associated TCR beta chains were listed, numbering around 150.

Worth noting for this clone: The antigen is undetermined.

PCR involved 60 Vbeta and 13 Jbeta primers. As handled by the study authors: An analysis that came later counted 60 million to 80 million unique TCR beta chains, approximately 10 million shared. The method was immunoSEQ multiplex PCR; TCRdb's version includes in-frame clones alone and lacks a portion of them. The DNA gave D and trimming, while V, J and clone size come from that table. The sample carries over 100,000 clones, 70% to 90% recorded once. CDR1 SGHTA and CDR2 FQGNSA come from the germline V gene. The CDR3 is 14 amino acids. The V end was cut by 1 base, the J end by 5 bases, with 11 bases between.

J is TRBJ1-1 and V is TRBV7-2; D is uncertain. The clonotype was recovered from a man aged 35 to 55 in good health and CMV-seronegative. Sequenced: PBMCs. The CDR3 nucleotides are TGTGCCAGCAGCTTAGTCCCGGCGCGGACTGAAGCTTTCTTT. It translates to CASSLVPARTEAFF.